Listed below are T cell receptor beta chains from one sample, sequenced in a study of Graves' ophthalmopathy and Graves' hyperthyroidism. TCRdb itself ran the multiplex PCR reads through MiXCR, one entry per CDR3 protein. The top ten clones hold less than 50% of a sample with hundreds of thousands of distinct CDR3 sequences, roughly 50% of them seen once. What was sequenced was peripheral blood. These receptors all come from an adult man with Graves' ophthalmopathy. CDR3s include the opening cysteine and the closing phenylalanine or tryptophan. A D gene is named only where the DNA matches it firmly. Expanded clones are given a class, and other clones once, few, many or no size at all.

TRBV20-1,TRBJ1-4,.,TRBD1,13,TGCAGTGCTAGCCCAGGGGGTAATGAAAAACTGTTTTTT,CSASPGGNEKLFF
TRBV7-2,TRBJ1-6,.,.,17,TGTGCCAGCAGCCTAGCCTCGGGACAATTCCTTGGTTCACCCCTCCACTTT,CASSLASGQFLGSPLHF
TRBV7-8,TRBJ2-1,.,.,12,TGTGCCAGCAGCCCACAGGGCAATGAGCAGTTCTTC,CASSPQGNEQFF
TRBV28,TRBJ1-6,.,.,16,TGTGCCAGCAAGCCGGCGAAGATCCTAGCGGGATCACCCCTCCACTTT,CASKPAKILAGSPLHF
TRBV12-3/TRBV12-4,TRBJ2-7,.,.,16,TGTGCCAGCAGTTCCCCTCCTGGACGGAATGGTAACGAGCAGTACTTC,CASSSPPGRNGNEQYF
TRBV25-1,TRBJ1-1,many,TRBD1,12,TGTGCCAGCAGTGGGACAGGGGGGGAAGCTTTCTTT,CASSGTGGEAFF
TRBV7-8,TRBJ2-2,few,TRBD1,16,TGTGCCAGCAGCCCCCTCGGACAGGGAGCGAACGGGGAGCTGTTTTTT,CASSPLGQGANGELFF
TRBV2,TRBJ1-3,.,.,16,TGTGCCAGCAGTGAAATAAGGGTAGTCTCTGGAAACACCATATATTTT,CASSEIRVVSGNTIYF
TRBV5-8,TRBJ2-7,.,TRBD1,15,TGTGCCAGCAGCTTGGCGGACAGGCCATCCTACGAGCAGTACTTC,CASSLADRPSYEQYF
TRBV5-1,TRBJ2-7,.,.,13,TGCGCCAGCAGGGATCGGACGGCCTACGAGCAGTACTTC,CASRDRTAYEQYF
TRBV4-1,TRBJ2-5,.,.,15,TGCGCCAGCAGCCGTCAACGGGGAGAAAAAGAGACCCAGTACTTC,CASSRQRGEKETQYF
TRBV9,TRBJ1-1,few,.,13,TGTGCCAGCAGCCCAGGCCTTGGAACTGAAGCTTTCTTT,CASSPGLGTEAFF
TRBV10-2,TRBJ1-2,.,.,15,TGTGCCAGCACCGTGGACGTCGGGGCGACCTATGGCTACACCTTC,CASTVDVGATYGYTF
TRBV29-1,TRBJ2-1,.,.,13,TGCAGCGCCGGTGGGCTCCGCCCCAATGAGCAGTTCTTC,CSAGGLRPNEQFF
TRBV5-1,TRBJ2-6,.,.,15,TGCGCCAGCAGCTTGGGATTACCCGGGGCCAACGTCCTGACTTTC,CASSLGLPGANVLTF
TRBV10-3,TRBJ1-2,.,TRBD1,15,TGTGCCAGCAGTGAAGAGGGGACAGGGACTTCTGGCTACACCTTC,CASSEEGTGTSGYTF
TRBV4-1,TRBJ2-7,.,TRBD1,17,TGCGCCAGCAGCCAAGATGAAATCGGGACAGCGTTCTACGAGCAGTACTTC,CASSQDEIGTAFYEQYF
TRBV20-1,TRBJ2-1,.,TRBD2,16,TGCAGTGCCGCAGGGCCCACTAGCGGGAGGAGGAATGAGCAGTTCTTC,CSAAGPTSGRRNEQFF
TRBV5-1,TRBJ2-2,.,.,17,TGCGCCAGCAGCTTGGATCCCGCGAATACGAACACCGGGGAGCTGTTTTTT,CASSLDPANTNTGELFF
TRBV9,TRBJ1-2,.,.,15,TGTGCCAGCAGCCCATACGAAACAGCTAACTATGGCTACACCTTC,CASSPYETANYGYTF
TRBV19,TRBJ1-1,.,.,14,TGTGCCAGTAGTTCTGAGCAGCTGAACACTGAAGCTTTCTTT,CASSSEQLNTEAFF
TRBV7-8,TRBJ1-5,few,.,16,TGTGCCAGCAGTGAACGTATGGCAGTTTCCAATCAGCCCCAGCATTTT,CASSERMAVSNQPQHF
TRBV24-1,TRBJ2-3,.,.,15,TGTGCCACCAGTGATTTGCGTTGGAGTTCAGATACGCAGTATTTT,CATSDLRWSSDTQYF
TRBV7-2,TRBJ1-1,few,TRBD1,14,TGTGCCAGCAGCCAGGACAGGGGGTGGACTGAAGCTTTCTTT,CASSQDRGWTEAFF
TRBV7-9,TRBJ2-2,.,TRBD2,17,TGTGCCAGCAGTCCTGGGACTAGCGGGTTTAAGACCGGGGAGCTGTTTTTT,CASSPGTSGFKTGELFF
TRBV2,TRBJ1-4,few,.,14,TGTGCCAGCAGTGTCGGGACAACTAATGAAAAACTGTTTTTT,CASSVGTTNEKLFF
TRBV12-3/TRBV12-4,TRBJ1-1,.,.,14,TGTGCCAGCGGGCCTATGGGGCTGAACACTGAAGCTTTCTTT,CASGPMGLNTEAFF
TRBV2,TRBJ1-1,.,.,13,TGTGCCAGCAGGGGACGCCGGAACACTGAAGCTTTCTTT,CASRGRRNTEAFF